Following are 32 T cell receptor beta chains from one sample sequenced in a study of T cell responses to AZD1222 COVID-19 vaccine. TCRdb's copy holds only in-frame clones and misses some; the assay was immunoSEQ multiplex PCR. The data hold around 120,000 clones, with over 80% observed a single time. The sequencing here drew on peripheral blood, taken on day 0 of AZD1222 vaccination. The source is an adult in good health.

Written as DNA, the CDR3 is TGTGCCACACGGACAGGTTTGACCTACGAGCAGTACTTC. Amino acids: CATRTGLTYEQYF. V usage is TRBV28 and J usage is TRBJ2-7, with TRBD1 identical over 7 bases. The CDR3 contains 13 residues. CDR1 is MDHEN and CDR2 is SYDVKM in the germline V gene. V lost 10 bases and J lost 2; bases outside the gene matches: 8.

This sequence joins TRBV27 and TRBJ1-2; possibly TRBD1 for D (5 bases). Per germline, CDR1 MNHEY and CDR2 SMNVEV (reference sequence). CDR3 length equals 11 residues. Trimming removed 9 bases from V and 8 bases from J, with 13 bases in between. CDR3: CARLGGLGYTF. CDR3 DNA sequence: TGTGCCAGATTGGGGGGTTTAGGCTACACCTTC.

This sequence joins TRBV4-1 and TRBJ2-1; no clear D gene. The CDR3 sequence is 12 residues long. The V gene lost 0 bases and the J gene lost 8 bases, with 5 bases spanning the gap. In germline, CDR1 is MGHRA, CDR2 YSYEKL. The CDR3 coding sequence is TGCGCCAGCAGCCAAGAGAGGCATGAGCAGTTCTTC. Encoded protein: CASSQERHEQFF.

The chain carries TRBV7-9 and TRBJ1-6; 8 nucleotides match TRBD1. The germline gives CDR1 SEHNR, CDR2 FQNEAQ (reference sequence). The CDR3 extends over 16 amino acids. Germline trimming cut 6 bases from V and 6 bases from J; bases unmatched to any gene: 10. This CDR3 reads CASRYGQGETNSPLHF. The DNA of the CDR3 is TGTGCCAGCAGATACGGACAGGGAGAAACTAATTCACCCCTCCACTTT.

This chain joins TRBV4-2 and TRBJ1-6; a possible D gene is TRBD1 (5 bases). Germline V lookup: CDR1 LGHNA, CDR2 YNFKEQ. Trimming removed 0 bases at V and 10 bases at J, with 19 bases between. The CDR3 has 17 amino acids. The CDR3 region has the DNA TGTGCCAGCAGCCAAGATCTCAGGGTGAGTGGTAAATCACCCCTCCACTTT. Protein sequence: CASSQDLRVSGKSPLHF.

This sequence joins TRBV6-4 and TRBJ1-2; 10 nucleotides agree with TRBD1. Per the germline V gene, CDR1 is MRHNA and CDR2 is SNTAGT. J gave up 1 base and V 10 bases, and 12 bases lay outside the gene matches. This CDR3 spans 16 amino acids. CDR3 loop: CAINPDRGHFNYGYTF. The CDR3 bases are TGTGCCATCAACCCCGACAGGGGGCACTTTAACTATGGCTACACCTTC.

The gene calls are TRBV10-3 and TRBJ1-4, with D unclear. The CDR3 runs 16 residues. Between the trimmed V and J ends, which lost 4 bases and 2 bases, there was a span of 14 bases. Looked up from germline, CDR1 is ENHRY and CDR2 is SYGVKD. CDR3 amino acids: CAISGDTGGTNEKLFF. The CDR3 DNA sequence: TGTGCCATCAGTGGGGATACCGGAGGGACTAATGAAAAACTGTTTTTT.

The V gene is TRBV6-5, the J gene TRBJ2-5; D perhaps matches TRBD2 (6 bases). This CDR3 has 14 residues. The germline V and J ends were trimmed by 0 bases and 5 bases, with 10 bases remaining between them. Per germline, CDR1 MNHEY and CDR2 SVGAGI. CDR3 nucleotides: TGTGCCAGCAGTTACTCGGGAGGTGAGGAGACCCAGTACTTC. Amino acid sequence: CASSYSGGEETQYF.

The CDR3 protein is CASSISFLNAYNEQFF. DNA of the CDR3: TGTGCCAGTAGTATATCTTTTCTGAACGCCTACAATGAGCAGTTCTTC. The chain joins TRBV19 to TRBJ2-1, with D hard to call. The CDR3 is made up of 16 amino acids. Trimming removed 2 bases from V and 2 bases from J, with 13 bases in between. The germline V gene has CDR1 LNHDA and CDR2 SQIVND (reference sequence).

This sequence joins TRBV7-3 and TRBJ2-3; either TRBD1 or TRBD2 may fit D (6 bases each). CDR3 length equals 16 residues. V was pared by 5 bases and J by 5 bases, with 20 bases between. Germline V lookup: CDR1 SGHTA, CDR2 FQGTGA. CDR3: CASSQPGGVGGDTQYF. The CDR3 region has the DNA TGTGCCAGCAGCCAACCCGGGGGCGTAGGAGGAGATACGCAGTATTTT. Variable domain in full (rest from reference TRBV7-3 and TRBJ2-3): GAGVSQTPSNKVTEKGKYVELRCDPISGHTALYWYRQSLGQGPEFLIYFQGTGAADDSGLPNDRFFAVRPEGSVSTLKIQRTERGDSAVYLCASSQPGGVGGDTQYFGPGTRLTVL.

This chain joins TRBV29-1 and TRBJ2-7, with 11 positions matching TRBD2. Germline values: CDR1 SQVTM, CDR2 ANQGSEA. The CDR3 extends over 12 amino acids. The J segment lost 5 bases and the V segment lost 6 bases, leaving 3 bases of the junction unmatched. CDR3 bases: TGCAGCGTAACTAGCGGGGGAAACGAGCAGTACTTC. This gives the protein CSVTSGGNEQYF.

This clone was recorded once. V and J are TRBV7-6 and TRBJ1-5, with a tentative D call TRBD1 (6 bases). From germline, CDR1 is SGHVS and CDR2 FNYEAQ. Trimming removed 0 bases at V and 0 bases at J, with 12 bases between. The length of the CDR3 is 17 residues. CDR3 residues: CASSLAGTPHSNQPQHF. The CDR3 coding sequence is TGTGCCAGCAGCTTAGCTGGGACACCTCATAGCAATCAGCCCCAGCATTTT.

The gene calls are TRBV27 and TRBJ1-5; no firm D call. V was pared by 3 bases and J by 0 bases, with 6 bases between. The CDR3 is 14 amino acids. CDR1 and CDR2 (germline): MNHEY, SMNVEV (reference sequence). CDR3: CASSLRFSNQPQHF. The CDR3 DNA is TGTGCCAGCAGTTTGCGGTTTAGCAATCAGCCCCAGCATTTT.

The chain has TRBV20-1 and TRBJ1-1; D ambiguous. Germline V gene lookup returns CDR1 DFQATT and CDR2 SNEGSKA (reference sequence). V lost 5 bases and J 3 bases, leaving 7 bases between the germline ends. This CDR3 spans 11 amino acids. In DNA, the CDR3 is TGCAGTGCTCTGACGTACACTGAAGCTTTCTTT. Protein sequence: CSALTYTEAFF.

The rearrangement joins TRBV14 to TRBJ1-2; D is ambiguous. CDR1 is SGHDN and CDR2 is FVKESK in the germline V gene. CDR3 length: 16 residues. Trimming removed 2 bases at V and 8 bases at J, with 21 bases between. The CDR3 bases are TGTGCCAGCAGCCAATCCGGGCGACCGGCGAGAAAGGGCTACACCTTC. The encoded protein is CASSQSGRPARKGYTF.

The genes are TRBV5-1 and TRBJ2-2; D is possibly TRBD1 (6 bases). CDR1 is SGHRS and CDR2 is YFSETQ in the germline V gene. With 1 base removed from V and 5 bases from J, the gap between germline ends came to 15 bases. The CDR3 length is 16 residues. Written as DNA, the CDR3 is TGCGCCAGCAGCTTGTTCGGCAGGGGTGGGACCGGGGAGCTGTTTTTT. Translated, it gives CASSLFGRGGTGELFF.

The gene calls are TRBV19 and TRBJ1-1; D remains unclear. CDR3 length: 16 amino acids. Germline CDR1 is LNHDA and CDR2 is SQIVND (reference sequence). V shed 8 bases and J shed 0 bases, with 19 bases lying between them. This chain's CDR3 is CASGGRTEFMNTEAFF. Here the CDR3 DNA reads TGTGCCAGTGGAGGTAGGACCGAGTTCATGAACACTGAAGCTTTCTTT.

V usage is TRBV28 and J usage is TRBJ1-2, with TRBD1 identical over 8 bases. This CDR3 has 15 amino acids. Germline V CDR1 and CDR2: MDHEN, SYDVKM. Germline trimming cut 5 bases from V and 4 bases from J; bases unmatched to any gene: 9. In DNA, the CDR3 is TGTGCCAGCAGTCCTCTGGACAGGGAATCCTATGGCTACACCTTC. Encoded protein: CASSPLDRESYGYTF.

This clone appeared a single time. One junction end does not reproduce the germline sequence, and a read error may be involved. The chain employs TRBV19 and TRBJ1-2, with TRBD1 as a possible D gene (5 bases). Per the germline V gene, CDR1 is LNHDA and CDR2 is SQIVND (reference sequence). This CDR3 has 11 residues. CDR3 coding DNA: TGTGCCAGTAGGAGTGGGGGGAAATTGGCCTTC. Its translation is CASRSGGKLAF.

V gene TRBV5-1 combines with J gene TRBJ1-2; D perhaps matches TRBD1 (6 bases). This CDR3 has 16 residues. Trimming took 0 bases from V and 5 from J, leaving 17 bases between them. The germline CDR1 and CDR2 sequences are SGHRS and YFSETQ. The DNA of the CDR3 is TGCGCCAGCAGCTTGGCCGGCAGGGGAGAAGGATATGGCTACACCTTC. It yields the protein CASSLAGRGEGYGYTF.

This chain joins TRBV28 and TRBJ1-2; possibly TRBD1 for D (6 bases). Germline CDR1 and CDR2: MDHEN and SYDVKM. The CDR3 has 14 residues. V lost 7 bases and J lost 5, with 17 bases in between. For the CDR3, the DNA is TGTGCCAGCAACTTTAACAGGGATTCTTATGGCTACACCTTC. Protein sequence: CASNFNRDSYGYTF.

The V call is TRBV9, the J call TRBJ2-7, with D possibly matching TRBD2 (6 bases). Germline lookup yields CDR1 SGDLS and CDR2 YYNGEE. V was shortened by 0 bases and J by 0 bases, with 16 bases between the two germline ends. The CDR3 runs 17 residues. Here the CDR3 reads CASSVAGDHRSSYEQYF. The CDR3, as DNA: TGTGCCAGCAGCGTAGCGGGAGACCACCGAAGCTCCTACGAGCAGTACTTC.

V is TRBV2 and J is TRBJ2-4; tentatively, D is TRBD1 (6 bases). V dropped 2 bases and J dropped 15 bases, with 14 bases sitting between them. The CDR3 has 12 amino acids. Germline CDR1 reads SNHLY; CDR2 reads FYNNEI. The chain's CDR3 is CASSEYNRVGYF. The CDR3 DNA follows: TGTGCCAGCAGTGAATACAACAGGGTCGGGTACTTC.

The chain is built from TRBV7-9 and TRBJ2-1; D is possibly TRBD2 (6 bases). This CDR3 is 14 amino acids long. V lost 2 bases and J lost 8, with 13 bases in between. Per germline, CDR1 SEHNR and CDR2 FQNEAQ (reference sequence). This CDR3 reads CASSLLSRGDEQFF. CDR3 nucleotide sequence: TGTGCCAGCAGCTTACTCAGCCGCGGGGATGAGCAGTTCTTC.

The chain employs TRBV5-6 and TRBJ2-5; D unclear. Germline V gene sequence: CDR1 SGHDT, CDR2 YYEEEE. V dropped 1 base and J dropped 2 bases, with 0 bases sitting between them. This CDR3 comprises 11 residues. CDR3 bases: TGTGCCAGCAGCTTGCAAGAGACCCAGTACTTC. This translates into CASSLQETQYF.

The V call is TRBV28, the J call TRBJ1-2; D remains ambiguous. CDR1 is MDHEN and CDR2 is SYDVKM in the germline V gene. The CDR3 consists of 13 residues. Trimming shortened V by 7 bases and J by 4 bases, and 13 bases separated the two germline ends. CDR3 protein: CASTLKDGYGYTF. The CDR3 coding sequence is TGTGCCAGCACTCTCAAGGACGGCTATGGCTACACCTTC.

V and J are TRBV20-1 and TRBJ2-4, with D uncertain. Germline loops: CDR1 DFQATT, CDR2 SNEGSKA (reference sequence). The V end lost 3 bases, the J end lost 0 bases, and 15 bases lay between the germline ends. The CDR3 loop spans 16 amino acids. The CDR3 region is CSASIEQKLAKNIQYF. DNA of the CDR3: TGCAGTGCTAGTATTGAGCAGAAGCTAGCCAAAAACATTCAGTACTTC.

The V and J genes are TRBV7-2 and TRBJ2-3; no definite D call. CDR1 is SGHTA and CDR2 is FQGNSA in the germline V gene. Trimming removed 5 bases at V and 6 bases at J, with 12 bases between. This CDR3 region has 13 residues. CDR3 amino acids: CASSPLGWDTQYF. CDR3 coding DNA: TGTGCCAGCAGCCCCCTGGGCTGGGATACGCAGTATTTT. The whole variable domain, filled in from reference TRBV7-2 and TRBJ2-3, reads GAGVSQSPSNKVTEKGKDVELRCDPISGHTALYWYRQSLGQGLEFLIYFQGNSAPDKSGLPSDRFSAERTGGSVSTLTIQRTQQEDSAVYLCASSPLGWDTQYFGPGTRLTVL.

In nucleotides, the CDR3 is TGTGCCAGCACACAAAGCACAGATACGCAGTATTTT. Translated, it gives CASTQSTDTQYF. This rearrangement joins TRBV12-3 or TRBV12-4 to TRBJ2-3; no definite D call. Trimming left V 7 bases short and J 0 bases short, with 5 bases between. This CDR3 spans 12 amino acids.

V usage is TRBV9 and J usage is TRBJ2-7, with TRBD1 as a possible D gene (5 bases). Germline V gene data show CDR1 as SGDLS and CDR2 as YYNGEE. Trimming shortened V by 4 bases and J by 4 bases, and 12 bases separated the two germline ends. CDR3 length: 13 amino acids. The CDR3 region is CASSTRTGYEQYF. DNA of the CDR3: TGTGCCAGCAGCACCCGTACAGGTTACGAGCAGTACTTC.

The chain combines TRBV18 with TRBJ2-6, with D possibly TRBD2 on 5 matching bases. CDR3 length: 16 residues. V lost 2 bases, J lost 2 bases, and 10 bases lay in between. CDR1 and CDR2 (germline): KGHSH, LQKENI. This CDR3 reads CASSPSSGTGANVLTF. The CDR3 DNA follows: TGTGCCAGCTCACCAAGTTCGGGGACTGGGGCCAACGTCCTGACTTTC.

The sample holds one count of this clone. V usage is TRBV13 and J usage is TRBJ2-7; 8 bases line up with TRBD1. V lost 3 bases and J lost 2; bases outside the gene matches: 12. CDR3 size: 17 residues. Germline loops: CDR1 PRHDT, CDR2 FYEKMQ (reference sequence). The CDR3 spells CASSLGPLLTGAYEQYF. The CDR3 nucleotides read TGTGCCAGCAGCTTGGGACCCCTACTGACAGGGGCCTACGAGCAGTACTTC.